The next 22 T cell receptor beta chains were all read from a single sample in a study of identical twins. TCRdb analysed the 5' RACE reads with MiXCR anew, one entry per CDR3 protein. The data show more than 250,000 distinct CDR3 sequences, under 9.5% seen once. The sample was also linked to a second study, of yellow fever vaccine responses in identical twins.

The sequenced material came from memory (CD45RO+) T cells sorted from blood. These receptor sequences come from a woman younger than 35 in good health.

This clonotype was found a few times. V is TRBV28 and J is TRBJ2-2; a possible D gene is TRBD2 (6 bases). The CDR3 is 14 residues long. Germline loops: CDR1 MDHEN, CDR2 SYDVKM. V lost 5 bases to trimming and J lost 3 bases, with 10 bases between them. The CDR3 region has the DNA TGTGCCAGCAGTCGGGGGTCTGACACCGGGGAGCTGTTTTTT. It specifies CASSRGSDTGELFF.

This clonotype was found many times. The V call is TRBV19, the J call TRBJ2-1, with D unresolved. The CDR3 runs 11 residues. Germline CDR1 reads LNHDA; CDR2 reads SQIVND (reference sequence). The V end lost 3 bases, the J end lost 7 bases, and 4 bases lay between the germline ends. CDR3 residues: CASSMENEQFF. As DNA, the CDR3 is TGTGCCAGTAGTATGGAGAATGAGCAGTTCTTC. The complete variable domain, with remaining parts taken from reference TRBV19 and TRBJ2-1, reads DGGITQSPKYLFRKEGQNVTLSCEQNLNHDAMYWYRQDPGQGLRLIYYSQIVNDFQKGDIAEGYSVSREKKESFPLTVTSAQKNPTAFYLCASSMENEQFFGPGTRLTVL.

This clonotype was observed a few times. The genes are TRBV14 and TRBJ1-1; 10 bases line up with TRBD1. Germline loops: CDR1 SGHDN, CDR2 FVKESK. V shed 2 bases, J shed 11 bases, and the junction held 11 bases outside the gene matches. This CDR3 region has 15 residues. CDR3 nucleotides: TGTGCCAGCAGCCAACTCGGACAGGGGGGTGAGACTGCTTTCTTT. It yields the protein CASSQLGQGGETAFF. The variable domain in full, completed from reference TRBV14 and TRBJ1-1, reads EAGVTQFPSHSVIEKGQTVTLRCDPISGHDNLYWYRRVMGKEIKFLLHFVKESKQDESGMPNNRFLAERTGGTYSTLKVQPAELEDSGVYFCASSQLGQGGETAFFGQGTRLTVV.

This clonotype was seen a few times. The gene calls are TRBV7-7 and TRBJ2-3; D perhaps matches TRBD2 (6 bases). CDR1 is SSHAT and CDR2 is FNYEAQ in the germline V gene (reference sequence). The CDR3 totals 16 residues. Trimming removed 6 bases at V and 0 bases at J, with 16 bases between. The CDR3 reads CASSQYGTGSTDTQYF. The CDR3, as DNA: TGTGCCAGCAGTCAATACGGGACTGGGAGCACAGATACGCAGTATTTT. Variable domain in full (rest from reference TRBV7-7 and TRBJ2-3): GAGVSQSPRYKVTKRGQDVTLRCDPISSHATLYWYQQALGQGPEFLTYFNYEAQPDKSGLPSDRFSAERPEGSISTLTIQRTEQRDSAMYRCASSQYGTGSTDTQYFGPGTRLTVL.

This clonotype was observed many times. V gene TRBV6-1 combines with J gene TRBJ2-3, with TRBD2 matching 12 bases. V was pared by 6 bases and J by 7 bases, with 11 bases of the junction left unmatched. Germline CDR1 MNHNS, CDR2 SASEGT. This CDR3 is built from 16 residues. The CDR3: CASRQTSGGPGYTQYF. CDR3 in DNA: TGTGCCAGCAGGCAGACTAGCGGGGGCCCCGGGTATACGCAGTATTTT.

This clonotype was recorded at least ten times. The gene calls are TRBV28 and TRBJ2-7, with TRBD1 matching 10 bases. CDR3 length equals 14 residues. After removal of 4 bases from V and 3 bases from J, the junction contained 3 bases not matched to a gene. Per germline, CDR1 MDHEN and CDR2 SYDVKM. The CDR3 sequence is CASSSRDRGYEQYF. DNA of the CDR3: TGTGCCAGCAGTTCGCGGGACAGGGGCTACGAGCAGTACTTC.

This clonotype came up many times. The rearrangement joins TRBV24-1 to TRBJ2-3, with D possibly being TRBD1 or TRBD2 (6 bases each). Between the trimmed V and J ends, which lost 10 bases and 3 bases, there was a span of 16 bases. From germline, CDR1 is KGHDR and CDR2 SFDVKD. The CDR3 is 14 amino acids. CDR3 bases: TGTGCCACGGAGGGGGAGGAACGAACAGATACGCAGTATTTT. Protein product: CATEGEERTDTQYF.

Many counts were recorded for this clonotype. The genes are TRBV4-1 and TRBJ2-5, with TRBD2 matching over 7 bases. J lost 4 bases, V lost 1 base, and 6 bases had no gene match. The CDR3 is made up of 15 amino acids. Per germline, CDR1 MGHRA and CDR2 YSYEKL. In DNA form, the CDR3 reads TGCGCCAGCAGCCAAGTTGGCCTAGCGGTAGAGACCCAGTACTTC. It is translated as CASSQVGLAVETQYF.

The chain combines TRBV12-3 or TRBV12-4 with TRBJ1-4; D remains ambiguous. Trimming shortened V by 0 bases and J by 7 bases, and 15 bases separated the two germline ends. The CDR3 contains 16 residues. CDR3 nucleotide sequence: TGTGCCAGCAGTTTAGCGCCTTTATTGTCGGGTGAAAAACTGTTTTTT. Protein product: CASSLAPLLSGEKLFF.

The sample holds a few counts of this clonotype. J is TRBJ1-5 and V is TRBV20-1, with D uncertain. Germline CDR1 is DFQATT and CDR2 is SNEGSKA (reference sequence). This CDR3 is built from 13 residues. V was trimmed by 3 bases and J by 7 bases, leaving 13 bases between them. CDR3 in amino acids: CSASPEVGQPQHF. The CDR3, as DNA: TGCAGTGCTAGCCCCGAGGTGGGCCAGCCCCAGCATTTT.

The CDR3 sequence is CASSDLGDTQYF. DNA for the CDR3: TGTGCCAGCAGCGATCTTGGAGATACGCAGTATTTT. The chain is built from TRBV5-6 and TRBJ2-3; D remains ambiguous. There are 12 residues in the CDR3. Trimming stripped 4 bases from V and 5 bases from J, with 8 bases between. Germline assignment: CDR1 SGHDT and CDR2 YYEEEE.

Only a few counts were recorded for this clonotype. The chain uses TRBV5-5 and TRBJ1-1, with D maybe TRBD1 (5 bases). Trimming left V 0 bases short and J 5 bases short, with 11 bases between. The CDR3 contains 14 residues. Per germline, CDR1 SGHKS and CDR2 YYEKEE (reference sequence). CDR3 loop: CASSLVPGGTEAFF. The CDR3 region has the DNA TGTGCCAGCAGCTTGGTTCCGGGGGGGACTGAAGCTTTCTTT.

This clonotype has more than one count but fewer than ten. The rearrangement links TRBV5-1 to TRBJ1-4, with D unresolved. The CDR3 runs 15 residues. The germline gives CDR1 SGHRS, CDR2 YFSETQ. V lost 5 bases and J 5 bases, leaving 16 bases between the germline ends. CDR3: CASRPRQALNEKLFF. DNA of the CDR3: TGCGCCAGCAGACCCCGGCAGGCCCTCAATGAAAAACTGTTTTTT. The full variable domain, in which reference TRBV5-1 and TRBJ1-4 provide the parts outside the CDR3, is KAGVTQTPRYLIKTRGQQVTLSCSPISGHRSVSWYQQTPGQGLQFLFEYFSETQRNKGNFPGRFSGRQFSNSRSEMNVSTLELGDSALYLCASRPRQALNEKLFFGSGTQLSVL.

CDR3 region: CASTAVGTGGPHTGELFF. For the CDR3, the DNA is TGTGCCAGCACCGCGGTAGGGACAGGAGGCCCCCACACCGGGGAGCTGTTTTTT. The chain combines TRBV6-1 with TRBJ2-2, with 8 bases aligning to TRBD1. The CDR3 contains 18 residues. With 7 bases clipped from V and 3 bases from J, the junction kept 16 bases outside the gene matches. Germline loops: CDR1 MNHNS, CDR2 SASEGT.

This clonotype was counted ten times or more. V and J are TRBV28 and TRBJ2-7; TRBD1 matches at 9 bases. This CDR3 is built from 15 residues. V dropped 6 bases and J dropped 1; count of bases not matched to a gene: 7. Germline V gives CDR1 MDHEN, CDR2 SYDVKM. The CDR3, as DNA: TGTGCCAGCAGAAATTCGGGACAGGGTTCCTACGAGCAGTACTTC. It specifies CASRNSGQGSYEQYF.

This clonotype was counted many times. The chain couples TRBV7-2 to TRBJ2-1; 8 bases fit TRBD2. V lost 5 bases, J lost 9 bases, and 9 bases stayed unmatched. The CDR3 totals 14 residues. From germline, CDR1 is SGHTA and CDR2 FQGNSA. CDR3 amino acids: CASSVSGAVGEQFF. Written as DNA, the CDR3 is TGTGCCAGCAGCGTTAGCGGGGCAGTAGGTGAGCAGTTCTTC.

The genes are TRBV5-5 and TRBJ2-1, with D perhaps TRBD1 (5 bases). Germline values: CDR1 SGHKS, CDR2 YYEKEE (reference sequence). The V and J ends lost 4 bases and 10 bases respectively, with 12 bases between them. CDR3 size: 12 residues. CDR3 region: CASSPLWGEQFF. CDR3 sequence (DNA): TGTGCCAGCAGCCCCCTTTGGGGCGAGCAGTTCTTC.

The CDR3 here is CASSTGQVALNEQFF. The CDR3 nucleotides are TGTGCCAGTAGTACGGGACAGGTCGCCTTGAATGAGCAGTTCTTC. The chain joins TRBV19 to TRBJ2-1; the match to TRBD1 covers 8 bases. The CDR3 sequence is 15 residues long. Losses at the gene ends were 4 bases for V and 7 bases for J; bases not matched to a gene: 9. Germline V gives CDR1 LNHDA, CDR2 SQIVND (reference sequence).

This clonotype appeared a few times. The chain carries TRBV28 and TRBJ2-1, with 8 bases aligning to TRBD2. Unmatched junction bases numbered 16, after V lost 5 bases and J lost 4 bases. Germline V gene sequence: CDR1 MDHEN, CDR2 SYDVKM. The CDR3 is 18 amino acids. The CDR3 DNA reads TGTGCCAGCAGTCCCGAACTTAAGCGGGGGCTGCTATACAATGAGCAGTTCTTC. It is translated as CASSPELKRGLLYNEQFF.

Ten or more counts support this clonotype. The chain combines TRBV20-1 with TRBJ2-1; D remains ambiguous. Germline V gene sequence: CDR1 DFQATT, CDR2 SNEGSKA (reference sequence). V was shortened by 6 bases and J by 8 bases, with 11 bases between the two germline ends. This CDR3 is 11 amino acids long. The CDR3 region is CSARKWDEQFF. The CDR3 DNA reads TGCAGTGCGCGAAAATGGGATGAGCAGTTCTTC.

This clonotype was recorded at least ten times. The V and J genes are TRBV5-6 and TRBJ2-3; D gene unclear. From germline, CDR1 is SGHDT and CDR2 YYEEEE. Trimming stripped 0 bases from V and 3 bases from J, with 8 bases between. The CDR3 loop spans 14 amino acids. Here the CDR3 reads CASSLVAGTDTQYF. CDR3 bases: TGTGCCAGCAGCTTGGTTGCAGGAACAGATACGCAGTATTTT.

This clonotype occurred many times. The CDR3 here is CASSLRGQGNTEAFF. The CDR3 DNA reads as TGCGCCAGCAGCTTAAGGGGTCAGGGTAACACTGAAGCTTTCTTT. This chain connects TRBV5-1 to TRBJ1-1; a weak D match, TRBD1 (5 bases). CDR3 length: 15 residues. The V gene lost 2 bases and the J gene lost 2 bases, with 13 bases spanning the gap. Germline V gene sequence: CDR1 SGHRS, CDR2 YFSETQ.